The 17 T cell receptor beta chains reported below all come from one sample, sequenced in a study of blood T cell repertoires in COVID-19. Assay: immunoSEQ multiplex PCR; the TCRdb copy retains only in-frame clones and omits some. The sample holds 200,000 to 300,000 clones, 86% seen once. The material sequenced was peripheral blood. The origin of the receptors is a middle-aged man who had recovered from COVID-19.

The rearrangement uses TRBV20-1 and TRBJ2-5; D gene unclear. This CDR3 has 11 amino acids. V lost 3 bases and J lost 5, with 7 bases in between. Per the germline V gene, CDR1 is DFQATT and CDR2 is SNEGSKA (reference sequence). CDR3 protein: CSASPGETQYF. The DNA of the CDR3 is TGCAGTGCTAGTCCCGGGGAGACCCAGTACTTC.

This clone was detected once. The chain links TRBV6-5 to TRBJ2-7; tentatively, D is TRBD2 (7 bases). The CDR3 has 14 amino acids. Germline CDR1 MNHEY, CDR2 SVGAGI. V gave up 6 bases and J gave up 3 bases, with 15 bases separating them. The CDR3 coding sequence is TGTGCCAGCAGCCTCCGGGGGGCGTTCTACGAGCAGTACTTC. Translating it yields CASSLRGAFYEQYF.

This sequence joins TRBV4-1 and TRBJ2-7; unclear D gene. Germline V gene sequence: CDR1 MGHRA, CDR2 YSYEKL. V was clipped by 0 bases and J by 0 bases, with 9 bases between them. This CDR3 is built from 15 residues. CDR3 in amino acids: CASSQEAMSSYEQYF. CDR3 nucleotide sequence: TGCGCCAGCAGCCAAGAAGCGATGAGCTCCTACGAGCAGTACTTC.

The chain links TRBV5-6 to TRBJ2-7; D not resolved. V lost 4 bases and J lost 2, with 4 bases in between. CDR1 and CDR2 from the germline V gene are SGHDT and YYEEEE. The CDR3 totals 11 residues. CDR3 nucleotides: TGTGCCAGCAGCCCCACCTACGAGCAGTACTTC. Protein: CASSPTYEQYF.

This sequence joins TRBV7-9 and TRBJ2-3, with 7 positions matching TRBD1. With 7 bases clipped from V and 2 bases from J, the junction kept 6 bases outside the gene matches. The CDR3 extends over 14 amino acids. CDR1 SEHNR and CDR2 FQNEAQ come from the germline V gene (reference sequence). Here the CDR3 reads CASTQTGNTDTQYF. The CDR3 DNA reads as TGTGCCAGCACACAGACAGGGAACACAGATACGCAGTATTTT.

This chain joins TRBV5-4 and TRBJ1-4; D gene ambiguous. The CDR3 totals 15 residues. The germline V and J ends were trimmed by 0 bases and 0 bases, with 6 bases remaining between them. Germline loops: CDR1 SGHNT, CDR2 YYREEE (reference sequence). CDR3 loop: CASSLGQSTNEKLFF. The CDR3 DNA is TGTGCCAGCAGCTTGGGACAATCAACTAATGAAAAACTGTTTTTT.

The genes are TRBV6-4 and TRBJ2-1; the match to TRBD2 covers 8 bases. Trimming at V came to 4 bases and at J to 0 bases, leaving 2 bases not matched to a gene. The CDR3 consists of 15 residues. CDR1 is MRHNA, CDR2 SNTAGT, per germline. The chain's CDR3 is CASSVSGSSYNEQFF. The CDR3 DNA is TGTGCCAGCAGTGTCAGCGGGAGCTCCTACAATGAGCAGTTCTTC.

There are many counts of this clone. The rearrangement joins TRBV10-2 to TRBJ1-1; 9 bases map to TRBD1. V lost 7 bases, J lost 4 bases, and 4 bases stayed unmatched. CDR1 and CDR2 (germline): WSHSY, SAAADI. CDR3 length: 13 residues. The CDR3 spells CASKMDRGTEAFF. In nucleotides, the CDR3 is TGCGCCAGCAAAATGGACAGGGGCACTGAAGCTTTCTTT.

CDR3 coding DNA: TGTGCCAGCAGCTTAGGCCGAGTAGCCAAAAACATTCAGTACTTC. Residues: CASSLGRVAKNIQYF. The genes are TRBV7-9 and TRBJ2-4; no clear D gene. Germline V gene lookup returns CDR1 SEHNR and CDR2 FQNEAQ (reference sequence). The CDR3 is made up of 15 amino acids. Trimming removed 1 base from V and 0 bases from J, with 7 bases in between.

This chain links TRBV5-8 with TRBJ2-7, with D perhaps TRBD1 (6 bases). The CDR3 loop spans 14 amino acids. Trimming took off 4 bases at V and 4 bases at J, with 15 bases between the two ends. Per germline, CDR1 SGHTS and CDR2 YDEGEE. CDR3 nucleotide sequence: TGTGCCAGCAGCACCCGGGACATTCTATACGAGCAGTACTTC. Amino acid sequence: CASSTRDILYEQYF.

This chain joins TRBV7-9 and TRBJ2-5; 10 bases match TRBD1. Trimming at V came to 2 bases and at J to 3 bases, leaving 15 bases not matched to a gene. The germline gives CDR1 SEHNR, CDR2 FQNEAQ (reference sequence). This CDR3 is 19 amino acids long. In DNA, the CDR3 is TGTGCCAGCAGCTTATTTGCGATCAGGGACAGGGGTGTTAAAGAGACCCAGTACTTC. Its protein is CASSLFAIRDRGVKETQYF.

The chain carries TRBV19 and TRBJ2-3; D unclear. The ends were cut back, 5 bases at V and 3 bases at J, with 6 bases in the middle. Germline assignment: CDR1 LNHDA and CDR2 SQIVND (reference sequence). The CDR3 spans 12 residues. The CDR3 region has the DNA TGTGCCAGTAGTTATCAGACAGATACGCAGTATTTT. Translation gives CASSYQTDTQYF.

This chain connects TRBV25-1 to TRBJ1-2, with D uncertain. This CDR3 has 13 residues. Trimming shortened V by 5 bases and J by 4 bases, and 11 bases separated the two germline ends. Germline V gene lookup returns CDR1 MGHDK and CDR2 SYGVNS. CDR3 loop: CASSQDYFYGYTF. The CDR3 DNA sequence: TGTGCCAGCAGTCAGGACTATTTCTATGGCTACACCTTC.

CDR3 DNA: TGTGCCAGCAGTAAAACACCCGCAACTAATGAAAAACTGTTTTTT. Translating gives CASSKTPATNEKLFF. This sequence joins TRBV9 and TRBJ1-4; D unresolved. Germline lookup yields CDR1 SGDLS and CDR2 YYNGEE. This CDR3 spans 15 amino acids. V lost 5 bases, J lost 0 bases, and 11 bases lay in between.

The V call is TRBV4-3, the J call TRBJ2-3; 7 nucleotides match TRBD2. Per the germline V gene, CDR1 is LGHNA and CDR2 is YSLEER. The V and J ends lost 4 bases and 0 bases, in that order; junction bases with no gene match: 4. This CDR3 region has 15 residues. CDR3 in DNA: TGCGCCAGCAGCCGAGGGGAGGGTAGCACAGATACGCAGTATTTT. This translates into CASSRGEGSTDTQYF.

CDR3 sequence (DNA): TGTGCCAGCAGCGCGAACAGGTACAATGAGCAGTTCTTC. Residues: CASSANRYNEQFF. The chain joins TRBV11-3 to TRBJ2-1; the D gene is possibly TRBD1 (5 bases). This CDR3 spans 13 amino acids. In germline, CDR1 is SGHNT, CDR2 YENEEA. V was clipped by 5 bases and J by 4 bases, with 9 bases between them.

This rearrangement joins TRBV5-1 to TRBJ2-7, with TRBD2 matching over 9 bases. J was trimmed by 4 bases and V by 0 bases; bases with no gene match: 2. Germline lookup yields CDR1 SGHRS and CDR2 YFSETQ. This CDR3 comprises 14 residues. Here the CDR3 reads CASSLVSGSYEQYF. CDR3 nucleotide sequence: TGCGCCAGCAGCTTGGTTAGCGGGAGTTACGAGCAGTACTTC.